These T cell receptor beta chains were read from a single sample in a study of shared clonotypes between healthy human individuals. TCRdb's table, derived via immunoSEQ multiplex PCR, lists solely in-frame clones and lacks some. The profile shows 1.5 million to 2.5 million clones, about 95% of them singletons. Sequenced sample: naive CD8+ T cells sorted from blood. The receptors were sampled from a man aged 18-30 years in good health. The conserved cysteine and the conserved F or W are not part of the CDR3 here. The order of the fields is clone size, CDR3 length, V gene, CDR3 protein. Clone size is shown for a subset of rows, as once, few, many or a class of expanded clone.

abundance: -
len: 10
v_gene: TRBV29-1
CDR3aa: SARTGGYEQY

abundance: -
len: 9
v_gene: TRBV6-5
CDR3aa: ASRTSYEQY

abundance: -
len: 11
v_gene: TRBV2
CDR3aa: ASSDRGCCGYT

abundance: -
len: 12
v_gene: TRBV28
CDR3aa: ASSLPGSSYEQY

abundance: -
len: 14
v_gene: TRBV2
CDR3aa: ASSTRQGGSTGELF

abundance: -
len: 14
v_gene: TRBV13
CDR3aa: ASSEASGGAHSTQY

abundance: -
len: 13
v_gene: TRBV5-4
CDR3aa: ASSLQGGGTDTQY

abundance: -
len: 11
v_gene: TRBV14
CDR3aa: ASSQAPFDIQY

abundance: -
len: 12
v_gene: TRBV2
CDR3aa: ASSDRAAQETQY

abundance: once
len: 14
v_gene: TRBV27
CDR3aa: ASSFSQGVLTYGYT

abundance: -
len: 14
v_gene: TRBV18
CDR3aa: ASSLYPSDRDDEQY

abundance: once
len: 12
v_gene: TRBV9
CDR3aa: ASGTDSLNYGYT